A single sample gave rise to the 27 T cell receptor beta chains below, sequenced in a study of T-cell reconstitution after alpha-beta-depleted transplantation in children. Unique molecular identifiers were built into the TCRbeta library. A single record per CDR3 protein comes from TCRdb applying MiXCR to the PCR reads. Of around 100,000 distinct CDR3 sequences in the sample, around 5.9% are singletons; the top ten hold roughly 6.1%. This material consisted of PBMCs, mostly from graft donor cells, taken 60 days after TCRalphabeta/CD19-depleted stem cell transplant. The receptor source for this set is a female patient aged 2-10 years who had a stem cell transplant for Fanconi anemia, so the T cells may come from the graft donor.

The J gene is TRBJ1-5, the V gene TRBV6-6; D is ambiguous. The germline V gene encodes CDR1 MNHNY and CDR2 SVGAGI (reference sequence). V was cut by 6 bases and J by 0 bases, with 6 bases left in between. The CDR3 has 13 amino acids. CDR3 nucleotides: TGTGCCAGCAGGCCAGGTAGCAATCAGCCCCAGCATTTT. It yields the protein CASRPGSNQPQHF.

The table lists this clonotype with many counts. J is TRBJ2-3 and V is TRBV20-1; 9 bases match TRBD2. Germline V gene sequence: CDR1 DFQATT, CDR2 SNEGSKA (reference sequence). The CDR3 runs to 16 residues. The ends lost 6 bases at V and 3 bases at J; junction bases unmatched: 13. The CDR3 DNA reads TGCAGTGCCGAGGCAGGCGGGAGGGCCCGTACAGATACGCAGTATTTT. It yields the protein CSAEAGGRARTDTQYF.

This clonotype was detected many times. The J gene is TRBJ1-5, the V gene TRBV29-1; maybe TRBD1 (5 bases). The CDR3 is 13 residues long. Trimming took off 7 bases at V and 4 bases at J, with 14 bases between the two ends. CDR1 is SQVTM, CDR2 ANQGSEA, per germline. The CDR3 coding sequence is TGCAGCGCGGCGATCGAGGGGAATCAGCCCCAGCATTTT. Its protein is CSAAIEGNQPQHF.

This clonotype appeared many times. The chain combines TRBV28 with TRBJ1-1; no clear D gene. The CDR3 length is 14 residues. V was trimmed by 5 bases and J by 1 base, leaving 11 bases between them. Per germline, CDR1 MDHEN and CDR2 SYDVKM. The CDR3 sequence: CASSPIVRNTEAFF. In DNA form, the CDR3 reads TGTGCCAGCAGTCCCATAGTCAGGAACACTGAAGCTTTCTTT.

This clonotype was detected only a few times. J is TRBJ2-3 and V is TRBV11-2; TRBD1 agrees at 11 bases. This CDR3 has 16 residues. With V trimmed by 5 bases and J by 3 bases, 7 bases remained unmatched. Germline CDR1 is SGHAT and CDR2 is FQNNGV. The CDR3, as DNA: TGTGCCAGCAGCATTAGGACAGGGGGCAGTACAGATACGCAGTATTTT. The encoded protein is CASSIRTGGSTDTQYF.

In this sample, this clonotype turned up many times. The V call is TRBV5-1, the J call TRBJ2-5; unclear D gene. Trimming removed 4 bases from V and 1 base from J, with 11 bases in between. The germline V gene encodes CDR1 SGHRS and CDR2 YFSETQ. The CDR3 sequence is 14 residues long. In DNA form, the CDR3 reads TGCGCCAGCAGCCCCCCAGCTCTCCAAGAGACCCAGTACTTC. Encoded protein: CASSPPALQETQYF.

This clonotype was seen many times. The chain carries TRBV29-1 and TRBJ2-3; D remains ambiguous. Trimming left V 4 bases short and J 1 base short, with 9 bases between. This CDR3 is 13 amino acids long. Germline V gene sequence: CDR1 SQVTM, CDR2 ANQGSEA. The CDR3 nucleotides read TGCAGCGTTGTGGAGCAAGGCACAGATACGCAGTATTTT. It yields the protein CSVVEQGTDTQYF.

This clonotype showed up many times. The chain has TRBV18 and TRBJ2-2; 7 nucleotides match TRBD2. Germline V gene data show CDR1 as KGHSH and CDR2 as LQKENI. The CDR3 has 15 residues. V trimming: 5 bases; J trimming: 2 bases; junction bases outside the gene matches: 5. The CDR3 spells CASSGPGLNTGELFF. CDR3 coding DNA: TGTGCCAGCTCAGGACCGGGACTAAACACCGGGGAGCTGTTTTTT.

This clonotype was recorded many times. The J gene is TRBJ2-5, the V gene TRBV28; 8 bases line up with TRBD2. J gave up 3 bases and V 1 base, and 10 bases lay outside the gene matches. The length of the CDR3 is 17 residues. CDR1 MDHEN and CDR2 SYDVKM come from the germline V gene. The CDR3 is CASSLSLLAGNKETQYF. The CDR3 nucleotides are TGTGCCAGCAGTTTATCTCTCCTAGCGGGTAATAAAGAGACCCAGTACTTC.

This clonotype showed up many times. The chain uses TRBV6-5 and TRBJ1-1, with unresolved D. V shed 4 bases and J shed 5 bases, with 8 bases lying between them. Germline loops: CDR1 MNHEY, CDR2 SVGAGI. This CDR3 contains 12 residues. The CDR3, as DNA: TGTGCCAGCAGTTCAGGCAGAACTGAAGCTTTCTTT. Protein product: CASSSGRTEAFF.

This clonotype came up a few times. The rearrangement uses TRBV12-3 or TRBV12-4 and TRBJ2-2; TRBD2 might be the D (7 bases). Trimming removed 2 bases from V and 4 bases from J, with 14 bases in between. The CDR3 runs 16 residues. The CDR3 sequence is CASSLLGGAGTGELFF. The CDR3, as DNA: TGTGCCAGCAGTTTATTAGGGGGGGCGGGCACCGGGGAGCTGTTTTTT.

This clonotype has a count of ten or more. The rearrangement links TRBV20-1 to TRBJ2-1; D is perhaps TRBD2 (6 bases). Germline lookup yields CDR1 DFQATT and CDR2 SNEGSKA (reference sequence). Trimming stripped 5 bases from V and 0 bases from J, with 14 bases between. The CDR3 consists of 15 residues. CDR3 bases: TGCAGTGCTGGACGGGACTTCAGCTCCTACAATGAGCAGTTCTTC. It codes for CSAGRDFSSYNEQFF.

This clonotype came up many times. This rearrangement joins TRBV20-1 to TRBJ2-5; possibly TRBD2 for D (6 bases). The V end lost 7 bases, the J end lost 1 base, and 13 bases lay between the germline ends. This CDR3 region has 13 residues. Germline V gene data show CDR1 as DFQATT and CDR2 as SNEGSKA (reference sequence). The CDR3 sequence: CSVPGRFQETQYF. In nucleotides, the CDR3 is TGCAGTGTTCCTGGGAGGTTCCAAGAGACCCAGTACTTC.

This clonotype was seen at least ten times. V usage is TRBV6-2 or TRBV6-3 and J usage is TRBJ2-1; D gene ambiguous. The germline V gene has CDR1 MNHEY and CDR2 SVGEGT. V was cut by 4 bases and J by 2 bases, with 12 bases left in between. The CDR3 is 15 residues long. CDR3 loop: CASSFPAFPYNEQFF. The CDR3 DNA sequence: TGTGCCAGCAGTTTTCCAGCGTTCCCCTACAATGAGCAGTTCTTC.

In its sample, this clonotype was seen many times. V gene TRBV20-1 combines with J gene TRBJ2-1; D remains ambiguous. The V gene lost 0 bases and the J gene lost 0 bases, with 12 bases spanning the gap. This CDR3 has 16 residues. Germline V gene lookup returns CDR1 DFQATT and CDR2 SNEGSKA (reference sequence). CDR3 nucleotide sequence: TGCAGTGCTAGAGATCCGGGTCGGTACTCCTACAATGAGCAGTTCTTC. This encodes CSARDPGRYSYNEQFF.

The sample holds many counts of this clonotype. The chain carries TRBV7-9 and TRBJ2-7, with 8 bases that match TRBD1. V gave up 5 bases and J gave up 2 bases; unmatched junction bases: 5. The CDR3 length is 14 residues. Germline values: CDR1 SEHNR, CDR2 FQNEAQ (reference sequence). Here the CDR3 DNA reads TGTGCCAGCAGCCCGGACAGGGCCCCCTACGAGCAGTACTTC. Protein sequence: CASSPDRAPYEQYF.

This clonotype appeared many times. CDR3 in DNA: TGCAGTGCTAGAGATCCGGGACAGGGGGCTAACGAGCAGTACTTC. Amino acids: CSARDPGQGANEQYF. This chain links TRBV20-1 with TRBJ2-7; 12 bases agree with TRBD1. Germline assignment: CDR1 DFQATT and CDR2 SNEGSKA (reference sequence). Trimming removed 0 bases from V and 5 bases from J; junction bases left unmatched: 5. The CDR3 runs to 15 residues.

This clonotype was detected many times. The CDR3 bases are TGTGCCATCAGTGAGTCGGGTAGGGTGCAGTACTTC. It translates to CAISESGRVQYF. The chain employs TRBV10-3 and TRBJ2-7, with D unresolved. The germline V gene has CDR1 ENHRY and CDR2 SYGVKD. This CDR3 contains 12 residues. Trimming removed 0 bases at V and 9 bases at J, with 9 bases between.

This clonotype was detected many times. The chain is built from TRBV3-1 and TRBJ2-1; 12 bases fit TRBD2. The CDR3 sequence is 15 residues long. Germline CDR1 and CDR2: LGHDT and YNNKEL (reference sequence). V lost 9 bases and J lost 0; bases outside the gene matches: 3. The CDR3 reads CASLAGGSSYNEQFF. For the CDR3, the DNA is TGTGCCAGTCTAGCGGGAGGGAGCTCCTACAATGAGCAGTTCTTC.

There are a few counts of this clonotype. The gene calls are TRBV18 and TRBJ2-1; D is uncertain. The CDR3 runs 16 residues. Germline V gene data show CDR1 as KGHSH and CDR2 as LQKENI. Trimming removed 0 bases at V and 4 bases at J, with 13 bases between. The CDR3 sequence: CASSPPSGPIYNEQFF. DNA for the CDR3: TGTGCCAGCTCACCACCGTCGGGTCCGATTTACAATGAGCAGTTCTTC. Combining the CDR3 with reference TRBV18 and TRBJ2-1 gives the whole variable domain NAGVMQNPRHLVRRRGQEARLRCSPMKGHSHVYWYRQLPEEGLKFMVYLQKENIIDESGMPKERFSAEFPKEGPSILRIQQVVRGDSAAYFCASSPPSGPIYNEQFFGPGTRLTVL.

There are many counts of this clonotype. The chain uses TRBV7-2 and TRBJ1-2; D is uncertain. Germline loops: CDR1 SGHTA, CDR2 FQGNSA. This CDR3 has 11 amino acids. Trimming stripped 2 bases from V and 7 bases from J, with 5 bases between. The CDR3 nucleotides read TGTGCCAGCAGCTTAAGGGCTGGCTACACCTTC. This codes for CASSLRAGYTF.

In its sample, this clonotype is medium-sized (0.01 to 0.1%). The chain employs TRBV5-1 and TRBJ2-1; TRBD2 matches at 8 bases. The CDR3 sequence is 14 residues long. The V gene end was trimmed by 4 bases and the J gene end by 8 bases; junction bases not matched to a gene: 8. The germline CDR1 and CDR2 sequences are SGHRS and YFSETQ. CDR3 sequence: CASSVPGLGDEQFF. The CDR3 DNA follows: TGCGCCAGCAGCGTTCCGGGACTAGGGGATGAGCAGTTCTTC.

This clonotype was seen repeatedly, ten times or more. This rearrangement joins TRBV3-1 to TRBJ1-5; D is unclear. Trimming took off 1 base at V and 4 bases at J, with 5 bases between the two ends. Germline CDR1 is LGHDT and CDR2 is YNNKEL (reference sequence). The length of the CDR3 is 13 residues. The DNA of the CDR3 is TGTGCCAGCAGCCAAGGTATGAATCAGCCCCAGCATTTT. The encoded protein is CASSQGMNQPQHF.

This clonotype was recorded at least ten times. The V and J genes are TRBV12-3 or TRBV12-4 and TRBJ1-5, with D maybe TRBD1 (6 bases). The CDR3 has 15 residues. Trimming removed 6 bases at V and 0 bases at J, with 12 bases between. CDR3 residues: CASSPRGGSNQPQHF. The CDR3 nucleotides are TGTGCCAGCAGCCCCAGGGGAGGTAGCAATCAGCCCCAGCATTTT.

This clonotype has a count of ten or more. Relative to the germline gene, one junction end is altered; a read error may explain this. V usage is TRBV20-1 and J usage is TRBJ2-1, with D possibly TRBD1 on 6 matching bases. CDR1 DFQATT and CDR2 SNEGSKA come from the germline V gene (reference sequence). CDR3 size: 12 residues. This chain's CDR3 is CLWGQDYNEQFF. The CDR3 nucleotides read TGTCTGTGGGGGCAGGACTACAATGAGCAGTTCTTC.

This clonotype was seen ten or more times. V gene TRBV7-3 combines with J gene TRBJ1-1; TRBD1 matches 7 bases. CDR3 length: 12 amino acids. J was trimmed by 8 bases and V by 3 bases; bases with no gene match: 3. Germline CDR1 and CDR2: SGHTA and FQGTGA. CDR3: CASSFPGQEAFF. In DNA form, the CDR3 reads TGTGCCAGCAGCTTTCCGGGACAGGAAGCTTTCTTT.

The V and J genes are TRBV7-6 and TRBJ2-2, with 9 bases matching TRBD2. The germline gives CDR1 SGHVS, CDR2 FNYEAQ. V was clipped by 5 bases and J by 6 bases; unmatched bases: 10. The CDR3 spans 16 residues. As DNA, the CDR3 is TGTGCCAGCAGCCCGCCTTCTAGCGGGGTCGCCGGGGAGCTGTTTTTT. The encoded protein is CASSPPSSGVAGELFF.